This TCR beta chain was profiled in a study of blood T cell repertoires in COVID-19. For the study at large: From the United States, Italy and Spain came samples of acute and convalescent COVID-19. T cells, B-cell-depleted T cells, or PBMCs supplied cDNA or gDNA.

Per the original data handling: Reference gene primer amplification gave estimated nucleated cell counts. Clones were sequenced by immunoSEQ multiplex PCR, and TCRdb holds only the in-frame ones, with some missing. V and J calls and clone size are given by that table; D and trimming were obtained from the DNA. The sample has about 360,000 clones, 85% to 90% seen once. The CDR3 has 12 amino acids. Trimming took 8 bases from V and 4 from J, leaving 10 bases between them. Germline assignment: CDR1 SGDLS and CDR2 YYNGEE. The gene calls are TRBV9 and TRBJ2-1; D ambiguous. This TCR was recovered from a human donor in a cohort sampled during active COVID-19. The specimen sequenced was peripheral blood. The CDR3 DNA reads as TGTGCCAGGGCAACGAATTACAATGAGCAGTTCTTC. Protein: CARATNYNEQFF.